This T cell receptor beta chain emerged from a study of cytomegalovirus exposure and HLA in healthy donors. This clone showed up just a few times. PCR used 60 Vbeta primers and 13 Jbeta primers. Libraries were prepared by immunoSEQ multiplex PCR; TCRdb keeps only in-frame clonotypes and omits some of them. The sample lists approximately 240,000 clones; 77% were seen once. V shed 2 bases and J 6 bases; nucleotides not matched to a gene: 6. Germline V gene lookup returns CDR1 GTSNPN and CDR2 SVGIG (reference sequence). This CDR3 has 13 residues. This receptor was identified in a woman between 55 and 75 years old in good health and CMV-seropositive. This chain links TRBV30 with TRBJ1-2; 7 nucleotides match TRBD1. Sequencing was done on a sample of PBMCs. The chain's CDR3 is CAWSIGTVNGYTF. As DNA, the CDR3 is TGTGCCTGGAGTATCGGGACAGTTAATGGCTACACCTTC. The full variable domain, rest sourced from reference TRBV30 and TRBJ1-2, is SQTIHQWPATLVQPVGSPLSLECTVEGTSNPNLYWYRQAAGRGLQLLFYSVGIGQISSEVPQNLSASRPQDRQFILSSKKLLLSDSGFYLCAWSIGTVNGYTFGSGTRLTVV.